Following are 32 T cell receptor beta chains from one sample sequenced in a study of Graves' ophthalmopathy and Graves' hyperthyroidism. CDR3 regions of TCR beta were amplified from RNA transcripts. RT-PCR with HTBI primers came first, then second-round multiplex PCR. TCRdb re-called the multiplex PCR reads with MiXCR, one entry per CDR3 protein. This sample has hundreds of thousands of distinct CDR3 sequences, with around a fifth found just once. The sequencing sample was made of peripheral blood. These receptors all come from a woman between 18 and 29 years old with stable Graves' hyperthyroidism. Some clones in this sample may be carry-over from other donors' samples.

This clonotype was detected many times. This chain links TRBV5-1 with TRBJ1-3, with D unresolved. Trimming left V 2 bases short and J 0 bases short, with 6 bases between. The CDR3 loop spans 14 amino acids. Germline loops: CDR1 SGHRS, CDR2 YFSETQ. CDR3 sequence (DNA): TGCGCCAGCAGCTTAGGAATCTCTGGAAACACCATATATTTT. Encoded protein: CASSLGISGNTIYF.

Ten or more counts support this clonotype. The CDR3 spells CASSPPPGGRTLGAFF. The CDR3 DNA reads as TGTGCCAGCAGCCCCCCCCCTGGGGGTCGGACCCTAGGAGCTTTCTTT. This chain connects TRBV11-1 to TRBJ1-1; possible D gene TRBD1, 5 bases. CDR1 and CDR2 (germline): SGHAT, FQDESV (reference sequence). This CDR3 has 16 residues. V lost 5 bases, J lost 10 bases, and 26 bases lay in between.

On this clonotype itself: At one end, the junction sequence differs from germline, possibly due to a read error. The rearrangement uses TRBV3-1 and TRBJ1-5; TRBD1 aligns across 8 bases. The CDR3 has 16 residues. Germline assignment: CDR1 LGHDT and CDR2 YNNKEL (reference sequence). Here the CDR3 reads CASSQGQGFGNQPQHF. CDR3 sequence (DNA): TGTGCCAGCAGTCAAGGACAGGGTTTCGGCAATCAGCCCCAGCATTTT.

This clonotype was detected a few times. The chain couples TRBV7-6 to TRBJ2-5; TRBD2 might be the D (6 bases). CDR3 length: 16 amino acids. Germline loops: CDR1 SGHVS, CDR2 FNYEAQ. V shed 0 bases and J shed 4 bases, with 15 bases lying between them. CDR3 DNA: TGTGCCAGCAGCTTAGCCGCGGTGCGGGGCACAGAGACCCAGTACTTC. Its protein product is CASSLAAVRGTETQYF.

This clonotype occurred a few times. The chain carries TRBV4-1 and TRBJ1-1; D gene ambiguous. The V end was cut by 0 bases, the J end by 1 base, with 12 bases between. CDR1 and CDR2 (germline): MGHRA, YSYEKL. The CDR3 is 16 amino acids. The CDR3 is CASSQEVGGWNTEAFF. The CDR3 region has the DNA TGCGCCAGCAGCCAAGAGGTTGGCGGATGGAACACTGAAGCTTTCTTT.

This clonotype was picked up many times. The V gene is TRBV6-5, the J gene TRBJ1-2; D remains unclear. The germline V and J ends were trimmed by 4 bases and 0 bases, with 6 bases remaining between them. Germline loops: CDR1 MNHEY, CDR2 SVGAGI. This CDR3 contains 13 residues. This CDR3 reads CASSFVSNYGYTF. In DNA form, the CDR3 reads TGTGCCAGCAGTTTTGTATCTAACTATGGCTACACCTTC.

The V gene is TRBV14, the J gene TRBJ1-5; no clear D. Trimming pared 10 bases from V and 2 bases from J, leaving 9 bases between. The CDR3 consists of 12 residues. Germline V CDR1 and CDR2: SGHDN, FVKESK. The CDR3 bases are TGTGCCAAATCAACGGGCAATCAGCCCCAGCATTTT. Protein product: CAKSTGNQPQHF.

This clonotype occurred a few times. The V call is TRBV4-2, the J call TRBJ2-2, with D perhaps TRBD2 (6 bases). The ends were cut back, 0 bases at V and 0 bases at J, with 11 bases in the middle. From germline, CDR1 is LGHNA and CDR2 YNFKEQ. The CDR3 runs 17 residues. The DNA for the CDR3 is TGTGCCAGCAGCCAAGAATGGGCGGGGTCGAACACCGGGGAGCTGTTTTTT. It yields the protein CASSQEWAGSNTGELFF.

The J gene is TRBJ2-7, the V gene TRBV18, with TRBD1 as a possible D gene (6 bases). There are 15 residues in the CDR3. From germline, CDR1 is KGHSH and CDR2 LQKENI. Trimming removed 6 bases from V and 1 base from J, with 16 bases in between. CDR3 nucleotides: TGTGCCAGCTCCTTCAACCGGGACACTTCCTACGAGCAGTACTTC. Amino acid sequence: CASSFNRDTSYEQYF. The complete variable domain, with remaining parts taken from reference TRBV18 and TRBJ2-7, reads NAGVMQNPRHLVRRRGQEARLRCSPMKGHSHVYWYRQLPEEGLKFMVYLQKENIIDESGMPKERFSAEFPKEGPSILRIQQVVRGDSAAYFCASSFNRDTSYEQYFGPGTRLTVT.

This clonotype was picked up many times. This chain uses TRBV11-1 with TRBJ2-5; 7 bases match TRBD2. CDR1 and CDR2 from the germline V gene are SGHAT and FQDESV (reference sequence). The trim removed 4 bases at V and 4 bases at J, leaving 15 bases unmatched. The CDR3 contains 17 residues. CDR3 DNA sequence: TGTGCCAGCAGCTCACAAGCCGGACTAGGGTATGGAGAGACCCAGTACTTC. This gives the protein CASSSQAGLGYGETQYF.

This clonotype was observed many times. The V and J genes are TRBV11-2 and TRBJ2-5; D unresolved. CDR3 size: 13 residues. From germline, CDR1 is SGHAT and CDR2 FQNNGV. V was shortened by 7 bases and J by 0 bases, with 9 bases between the two germline ends. Written as DNA, the CDR3 is TGTGCCAGCACCTTGGACGACCAAGAGACCCAGTACTTC. Translated, it gives CASTLDDQETQYF.

The rearrangement uses TRBV30 and TRBJ2-2; D call uncertain. The germline gives CDR1 GTSNPN, CDR2 SVGIG (reference sequence). This CDR3 has 14 residues. V was cut by 4 bases and J by 6 bases, with 15 bases left in between. CDR3 in amino acids: CAWNLQIRAGELFF. The CDR3 DNA is TGTGCCTGGAACCTCCAGATTAGGGCCGGGGAGCTGTTTTTT.

This clonotype was seen repeatedly, ten times or more. J is TRBJ1-6 and V is TRBV2, with D perhaps TRBD1 (5 bases). The V and J ends lost 10 bases and 7 bases respectively, with 14 bases between them. Germline V lookup: CDR1 SNHLY, CDR2 FYNNEI. There are 13 residues in the CDR3. The CDR3 reads CATGDELNSPLHF. CDR3 nucleotide sequence: TGTGCCACCGGGGACGAGTTGAATTCACCCCTCCACTTT.

The J gene is TRBJ1-3, the V gene TRBV30; D may be TRBD1 (5 bases). CDR1 is GTSNPN and CDR2 is SVGIG in the germline V gene (reference sequence). Trimming cost V 4 bases and J 2 bases, with 9 bases left between them. The CDR3 is 13 amino acids. This CDR3 is CAWIPTAGNTIYF. DNA of the CDR3: TGTGCCTGGATCCCGACAGCTGGAAACACCATATATTTT.

This sequence joins TRBV6-1 and TRBJ1-1; D might be TRBD1 (6 bases). The ends were cut back, 6 bases at V and 7 bases at J, with 18 bases in the middle. Germline V lookup: CDR1 MNHNS, CDR2 SASEGT. The CDR3 consists of 14 residues. The CDR3 spells CASRPGAGRSEAFF. The CDR3 nucleotides are TGTGCCAGCAGGCCGGGGGCGGGTCGGAGTGAAGCTTTCTTT.

The chain is built from TRBV11-2 and TRBJ1-2; TRBD1 is a possible D gene (6 bases). The V end lost 5 bases, the J end lost 7 bases, and 23 bases lay between the germline ends. CDR1 and CDR2 (germline): SGHAT, FQNNGV. The CDR3 extends over 16 amino acids. The CDR3 reads CASSLPRASGECGYTF. For the CDR3, the DNA is TGTGCCAGCAGCCTACCCCGGGCCTCAGGGGAGTGTGGCTACACCTTC.

The rearrangement links TRBV7-8 to TRBJ1-6; TRBD1 agrees at 8 bases. The CDR3 is made up of 17 amino acids. V was pared by 5 bases and J by 1 base, with 7 bases of the junction left unmatched. Germline CDR1 and CDR2: SGHVS and FQNEAQ. This chain's CDR3 is CASSAQHRGSYNSPLHF. CDR3 sequence (DNA): TGTGCCAGCAGCGCCCAACACAGGGGGTCCTATAATTCACCCCTCCACTTT.

This clonotype came up many times. The V gene is TRBV27, the J gene TRBJ1-1, with unresolved D. The V end lost 6 bases, the J end lost 1 base, and 12 bases lay between the germline ends. The V gene's germline CDR1 is MNHEY and CDR2 SMNVEV (reference sequence). The CDR3 extends over 14 amino acids. CDR3 protein: CASSPASENTEAFF. DNA of the CDR3: TGTGCCAGCAGCCCGGCCTCGGAGAACACTGAAGCTTTCTTT.

This clonotype was detected many times. The J gene is TRBJ1-2, the V gene TRBV20-1; D not certain. The CDR3 contains 13 residues. Trimming took 6 bases from V and 0 from J, leaving 11 bases between them. The V gene's germline CDR1 is DFQATT and CDR2 SNEGSKA (reference sequence). The CDR3 sequence is CSAQKDSNYGYTF. The CDR3 DNA sequence: TGCAGTGCCCAAAAAGACTCTAACTATGGCTACACCTTC.

The V call is TRBV12-3 or TRBV12-4, the J call TRBJ1-1; D is possibly TRBD1 (5 bases). Trimming took off 5 bases at V and 11 bases at J, with 30 bases between the two ends. The CDR3 runs to 17 residues. In DNA form, the CDR3 reads TGTGCCAGCAGTCCACGACCGTCTTGGCAGGGAGGTAGTTCGGCTTTCTTT. It encodes CASSPRPSWQGGSSAFF.

The chain recombines TRBV6-2 or TRBV6-3 with TRBJ1-1, with a weak D call TRBD1 (5 bases). Germline V gene sequence: CDR1 MNHEY, CDR2 SVGEGT. The CDR3 is 16 residues long. V lost 4 bases and J 5 bases, leaving 20 bases between the germline ends. The CDR3 nucleotides read TGTGCCAGCAGTTCTGCCAGGGATCCCTCCGGAACTGAAGCTTTCTTT. Residues: CASSSARDPSGTEAFF.

This clonotype was seen many times. The V call is TRBV2, the J call TRBJ2-2, with 9 nucleotides matching TRBD1. CDR1 is SNHLY and CDR2 is FYNNEI in the germline V gene. Unmatched junction bases numbered 5, after V lost 5 bases and J lost 4 bases. The CDR3 is 15 amino acids. Written as DNA, the CDR3 is TGTGCCAGCAGTCCCACGACAGGGGGCACCGGGGAGCTGTTTTTT. Encoded protein: CASSPTTGGTGELFF.

This clonotype was seen a handful of times. The rearrangement joins TRBV6-5 to TRBJ1-5; no clear D. The CDR3 is made up of 15 amino acids. Per germline, CDR1 MNHEY and CDR2 SVGAGI. Trimming left V 4 bases short and J 4 bases short, with 14 bases between. The CDR3 nucleotides read TGTGCCAGCAGTTTGAAGGCAGGTGGAAATCAGCCCCAGCATTTT. Translated: CASSLKAGGNQPQHF.

This clonotype has a count of ten or more. The chain combines TRBV12-3 or TRBV12-4 with TRBJ1-5; D is uncertain. The CDR3 extends over 15 amino acids. V lost 5 bases and J 0 bases, leaving 11 bases between the germline ends. CDR3 bases: TGTGCCAGCAGTCCGACGGGGAATAGCAATCAGCCCCAGCATTTT. Translation gives CASSPTGNSNQPQHF.

This clonotype was counted once. The V call is TRBV7-9, the J call TRBJ1-1, with D possibly matching TRBD1 (6 bases). Germline CDR1 and CDR2: SEHNR and FQNEAQ (reference sequence). Trimming cost V 5 bases and J 4 bases, with 17 bases left between them. The CDR3 has 15 amino acids. This CDR3 reads CASSLSQGRVTEAFF. CDR3 nucleotides: TGTGCCAGCAGCCTCTCACAGGGCCGGGTCACTGAAGCTTTCTTT.

This clonotype was counted ten times or more. The chain is built from TRBV11-2 and TRBJ1-1; 8 bases agree with TRBD1. With 5 bases clipped from V and 3 bases from J, the junction kept 8 bases outside the gene matches. This CDR3 contains 15 residues. From germline, CDR1 is SGHAT and CDR2 FQNNGV. This CDR3 is CASSGGQGAYTEAFF. As DNA, the CDR3 is TGTGCCAGCAGCGGCGGTCAGGGGGCGTACACTGAAGCTTTCTTT. Full variable domain (remainder filled in from reference TRBV11-2 and TRBJ1-1): EAGVAQSPRYKIIEKRQSVAFWCNPISGHATLYWYQQILGQGPKLLIQFQNNGVVDDSQLPKDRFSAERLKGVDSTLKIQPAKLEDSAVYLCASSGGQGAYTEAFFGQGTRLTVV.

Many counts were recorded for this clonotype. The V and J genes are TRBV12-3 or TRBV12-4 and TRBJ2-7; the D is unclear. The CDR3 consists of 15 residues. Trimming took off 6 bases at V and 3 bases at J, with 18 bases between the two ends. Here the CDR3 reads CASSLRWGQHYEQYF. The CDR3 DNA reads as TGTGCCAGCAGCCTAAGGTGGGGTCAACACTACGAGCAGTACTTC.

The chain joins TRBV20-1 to TRBJ2-5; 7 bases agree with TRBD1. In germline, CDR1 is DFQATT, CDR2 SNEGSKA (reference sequence). The CDR3 is made up of 19 amino acids. V shed 0 bases, J shed 1 base, and the junction held 17 bases outside the gene matches. This CDR3 reads CSARDAYQRQGPFQETQYF. In nucleotides, the CDR3 is TGCAGTGCTAGAGACGCCTATCAAAGACAGGGACCATTCCAAGAGACCCAGTACTTC.

This clonotype appeared many times. The V and J genes are TRBV5-1 and TRBJ2-7; D assignment may be TRBD1 or TRBD2 (5 bases each). From germline, CDR1 is SGHRS and CDR2 YFSETQ. The CDR3 loop spans 14 amino acids. The V end lost 4 bases, the J end lost 2 bases, and 13 bases lay between the germline ends. The CDR3 spells CASSVSGAAYEQYF. The CDR3 DNA reads TGCGCCAGCAGCGTCTCCGGGGCCGCCTACGAGCAGTACTTC.

The chain is built from TRBV7-9 and TRBJ1-2; D unresolved. The V gene lost 10 bases and the J gene lost 6 bases, with 12 bases spanning the gap. Germline loops: CDR1 SEHNR, CDR2 FQNEAQ (reference sequence). The CDR3 contains 11 residues. The CDR3, as DNA: TGTGCCACCCTAGAGGGCCATGGCTACACCTTC. It codes for CATLEGHGYTF.

The chain joins TRBV5-8 to TRBJ1-6; no clear D. This CDR3 region has 15 residues. With 2 bases removed from V and 7 bases from J, the gap between germline ends came to 13 bases. Looked up from germline, CDR1 is SGHTS and CDR2 is YDEGEE. CDR3 sequence reads: CASSFKAVRNSPLHF. CDR3 DNA: TGTGCCAGCAGCTTTAAGGCAGTTCGGAATTCACCCCTCCACTTT.

J is TRBJ2-7 and V is TRBV28; D gene uncertain. CDR3 size: 11 residues. V was clipped by 5 bases and J by 6 bases, with 8 bases between them. Germline V gene lookup returns CDR1 MDHEN and CDR2 SYDVKM. DNA for the CDR3: TGTGCCAGCAGTCCCCGTCGCGAGCAGTACTTC. Its protein product is CASSPRREQYF.